The 16 T cell receptor beta chains presented below share a single source sample, sequenced in a study of cytomegalovirus exposure and HLA in healthy donors. PCR employed 60 Vbeta and 13 Jbeta primers. Assay used: immunoSEQ multiplex PCR; TCRdb lists only in-frame clones, some missing. The sample carries tens of thousands of clones, roughly three quarters recorded once. Input material: PBMCs. The receptors come from a man younger than 40 in good health and CMV-seronegative.

The chain uses TRBV19 and TRBJ2-1; 9 bases align to TRBD1. Germline V gene sequence: CDR1 LNHDA, CDR2 SQIVND (reference sequence). This CDR3 has 14 residues. V gave up 4 bases and J gave up 7 bases; unmatched junction bases: 5. CDR3 sequence (DNA): TGTGCCAGTAGTACGGGACAGGGTCCGAATGAGCAGTTCTTC. Translating gives CASSTGQGPNEQFF.

This chain links TRBV28 with TRBJ2-7, with 7 positions matching TRBD1. Germline CDR1 is MDHEN and CDR2 is SYDVKM. This CDR3 region has 14 residues. Trimming took 7 bases from V and 2 from J; bases not matched to a gene: 8. The CDR3 DNA reads as TGTGCCAGCAATTATCCGGGACAGACCTACGAGCAGTACTTC. It encodes CASNYPGQTYEQYF.

The rearrangement uses TRBV30 and TRBJ1-3; TRBD1 agrees at 7 bases. The germline CDR1 and CDR2 sequences are GTSNPN and SVGIG (reference sequence). The CDR3 length is 13 residues. Trimming cost V 4 bases and J 2 bases; bases outside gene matches: 2. The CDR3 is CAWMGTAGNTIYF. The CDR3 DNA sequence: TGTGCCTGGATGGGGACAGCTGGAAACACCATATATTTT. The entire variable domain, with the rest obtained from reference TRBV30 and TRBJ1-3, is as follows: SQTIHQWPATLVQPVGSPLSLECTVEGTSNPNLYWYRQAAGRGLQLLFYSVGIGQISSEVPQNLSASRPQDRQFILSSKKLLLSDSGFYLCAWMGTAGNTIYFGEGSWLTVV.

The chain is built from TRBV19 and TRBJ2-3, with D maybe TRBD2 (6 bases). The CDR3 runs 16 residues. Germline values: CDR1 LNHDA, CDR2 SQIVND (reference sequence). Trimming pared 4 bases from V and 0 bases from J, leaving 14 bases between. As DNA, the CDR3 is TGTGCCAGTAGTACCGGGACTCAGTATAGCACAGATACGCAGTATTTT. Its protein product is CASSTGTQYSTDTQYF.

This sequence joins TRBV6-5 and TRBJ1-2; D possibly corresponds to TRBD1 (5 bases). V was shortened by 4 bases and J by 7 bases, with 16 bases between the two germline ends. The germline V gene has CDR1 MNHEY and CDR2 SVGAGI. This CDR3 spans 14 amino acids. CDR3 sequence: CASSSPGPQGGYTF. The CDR3 DNA sequence: TGTGCCAGCAGTTCCCCTGGTCCCCAGGGTGGCTACACCTTC.

The J gene is TRBJ1-1, the V gene TRBV7-9; TRBD1 matches at 8 bases. V was clipped by 1 base and J by 6 bases; unmatched bases: 10. CDR3 size: 16 residues. Germline V gives CDR1 SEHNR, CDR2 FQNEAQ (reference sequence). Here the CDR3 reads CASSLDGTGGISEAFF. The CDR3 nucleotides are TGTGCCAGCAGCTTAGATGGTACAGGGGGAATTTCTGAAGCTTTCTTT.

The chain uses TRBV7-9 and TRBJ2-3; D may be TRBD2 (6 bases). With 0 bases removed from V and 0 bases from J, the gap between germline ends came to 13 bases. CDR1 and CDR2 from the germline V gene are SEHNR and FQNEAQ (reference sequence). This CDR3 is built from 17 residues. In nucleotides, the CDR3 is TGTGCCAGCAGCTTAGCGTTGGGGGGTTCTAGCACAGATACGCAGTATTTT. The encoded protein is CASSLALGGSSTDTQYF.

The chain combines TRBV5-1 with TRBJ1-1; 9 positions agree with TRBD1. The germline gives CDR1 SGHRS, CDR2 YFSETQ. Losses at the gene ends were 0 bases for V and 5 bases for J; bases not matched to a gene: 8. This CDR3 has 16 residues. CDR3 residues: CASSLEMGQGGTEAFF. DNA of the CDR3: TGCGCCAGCAGCTTGGAAATGGGACAGGGAGGGACTGAAGCTTTCTTT.

This clone was picked up a small number of times. V usage is TRBV11-2 and J usage is TRBJ2-5; maybe TRBD1 (6 bases). V was pared by 1 base and J by 3 bases, with 15 bases between. The CDR3 contains 16 residues. Germline V gene data show CDR1 as SGHAT and CDR2 as FQNNGV. The CDR3 DNA reads as TGTGCCAGCAGCTTAGGGGGGAGACAGGTAGAAGAGACCCAGTACTTC. Encoded protein: CASSLGGRQVEETQYF.

This clone was seen only once. The gene calls are TRBV4-1 and TRBJ1-5, with D uncertain. CDR1 MGHRA and CDR2 YSYEKL come from the germline V gene. The CDR3 consists of 18 residues. Trimming took off 0 bases at V and 0 bases at J, with 15 bases between the two ends. CDR3 coding DNA: TGCGCCAGCAGCCAAGATAGAGCGGGAGGGCTTAGCAATCAGCCCCAGCATTTT. It yields the protein CASSQDRAGGLSNQPQHF.

The chain combines TRBV6-5 with TRBJ2-1; tentatively, D is TRBD1 (6 bases). Germline CDR1 reads MNHEY; CDR2 reads SVGAGI. The CDR3 is 14 amino acids. Trimming removed 5 bases from V and 10 bases from J, with 18 bases in between. The CDR3 nucleotides read TGTGCCAGCAGTCCGCCGGGGCCCACAGGGGAGCAGTTCTTC. Its protein is CASSPPGPTGEQFF.

The V gene is TRBV4-2, the J gene TRBJ1-2; tentative D call: TRBD1 (5 bases). Between the trimmed V and J ends, which lost 0 bases and 7 bases, there was a span of 12 bases. This CDR3 contains 14 residues. In germline, CDR1 is LGHNA, CDR2 YNFKEQ. The DNA for the CDR3 is TGTGCCAGCAGCCAAGAAGGGGCCAGGGCTGGCTACACCTTC. Its translation is CASSQEGARAGYTF.

The chain carries TRBV7-6 and TRBJ2-5; TRBD2 agrees at 9 bases. V lost 4 bases to trimming and J lost 4 bases; unmatched junction nucleotides: 7. CDR3 length equals 15 residues. Germline values: CDR1 SGHVS, CDR2 FNYEAQ. As DNA, the CDR3 is TGTGCCAGCAGCTGGATAGCGGGGGCTACAGAGACCCAGTACTTC. Translating gives CASSWIAGATETQYF. Supplemented by reference TRBV7-6 and TRBJ2-5, the full variable domain reads GAGVSQSPRYKVTKRGQDVALRCDPISGHVSLYWYRQALGQGPEFLTYFNYEAQQDKSGLPNDRFSAERPEGSISTLTIQRTEQRDSAMYRCASSWIAGATETQYFGPGTRLLVL.

J is TRBJ2-1 and V is TRBV10-3; 7 positions agree with TRBD2. Losses at the gene ends were 0 bases for V and 6 bases for J; bases not matched to a gene: 8. CDR1 ENHRY and CDR2 SYGVKD come from the germline V gene. The CDR3 runs 16 residues. As DNA, the CDR3 is TGTGCCATCAGTGAGTCGGGACTACTTTCCAGCAATGAGCAGTTCTTC. This codes for CAISESGLLSSNEQFF.

Only one count was recorded for this clone. The genes are TRBV2 and TRBJ2-2; a possible D gene is TRBD2 (6 bases). V gave up 4 bases and J gave up 7 bases, with 10 bases separating them. CDR1 and CDR2 from the germline V gene are SNHLY and FYNNEI. This CDR3 is built from 13 residues. The CDR3 loop is CASSVEGIGELFF. The CDR3 coding sequence is TGTGCCAGCAGTGTGGAGGGCATCGGGGAGCTGTTTTTT.

The chain links TRBV21-1 to TRBJ1-2. TRBV21-1 is designated a pseudogene. CDR3 length: 16 amino acids. The CDR3 loop reads CASSKVSDGITYGYTF. Written as DNA, the CDR3 is TGTGCCAGCAGCAAAGTTAGCGACGGGATCACCTATGGCTACACCTTC.